This T cell receptor (beta chain) was captured in a study of cytomegalovirus exposure and HLA in healthy donors. Study-wide background: In a previous analysis, 117 million unique TCR beta sequences were found from 150 million to 200 million T cells. Unique TCRs numbering around 85 million, obtained from HLA-typed donors, made up an early data release.

A word on this clone: Its target is not known.

PCR was performed using 60 Vbeta and 13 Jbeta primers. Some clones are missing from TCRdb's copy, which holds only in-frame ones; the method was immunoSEQ multiplex PCR. This table has more than 85,000 clones, nearly 70% appearing once. The CDR3 spans 19 residues. CDR1 is MNHNS and CDR2 is SASEGT in the germline V gene. V dropped 2 bases and J dropped 7; count of bases not matched to a gene: 16. General observations from the study: Many donors carried some public TCRs, although rarity characterized most TCR sequences. Earlier analysis found most TCR beta V segments productive about 87% or about 30% of the time.

The source of this sequence is a woman aged 45-59 years in good health and CMV-seropositive. The chain combines TRBV6-1 with TRBJ2-1, with TRBD2 matching over 11 bases. The source material was PBMCs. Written as DNA, the CDR3 is TGTGCCAGCAGTGAACGGGGAACCGGGACTAGCGGAGGACAGAATGAGCAGTTCTTC. It encodes CASSERGTGTSGGQNEQFF.